These 30 T cell receptor beta chains came from one sample sequenced in a study of CD8 T cells in Susac syndrome. It was with random hexamers that 0.5 to 1 ug RNA was reverse transcribed. TCRdb analysed the immunoSEQ multiplex PCR reads with MiXCR anew, one entry per CDR3 protein. The sample holds about 210,000 distinct CDR3 sequences; about 95% are singletons and the top ten take roughly 0.14%. The sequenced material came from CD4+ T cells from PBMCs. These receptors originate from a human donor with Susac syndrome.

The table lists this clonotype with a count of one. This chain joins TRBV4-1 and TRBJ1-5; no clear D gene. Germline V gives CDR1 MGHRA, CDR2 YSYEKL. The CDR3 runs 17 residues. V was trimmed by 1 base and J by 7 bases, leaving 20 bases between them. CDR3 residues: CASSQVGGRSKGQPQHF. The DNA for the CDR3 is TGCGCCAGCAGCCAAGTAGGAGGCCGGTCAAAGGGCCAGCCCCAGCATTTT.

V is TRBV29-1 and J is TRBJ1-2; D gene ambiguous. The V gene lost 3 bases and the J gene lost 5 bases, with 10 bases spanning the gap. The germline gives CDR1 SQVTM, CDR2 ANQGSEA. This CDR3 spans 12 amino acids. Here the CDR3 reads CSVDKGGYGYTF. CDR3 in DNA: TGCAGCGTTGATAAGGGAGGATATGGCTACACCTTC.

The chain recombines TRBV6-1 with TRBJ2-5, with D possibly TRBD1 on 6 matching bases. Germline CDR1 reads MNHNS; CDR2 reads SASEGT. With 7 bases removed from V and 5 bases from J, the gap between germline ends came to 14 bases. CDR3 size: 13 residues. The DNA for the CDR3 is TGTGCCAGCAAAGTGGGGGCCCGGGAGACCCAGTACTTC. Translation gives CASKVGARETQYF.

The CDR3 is CASSLVGHYGYTF. Here the CDR3 DNA reads TGTGCCAGCAGTTTGGTGGGGCACTATGGCTACACCTTC. The J gene is TRBJ1-2, the V gene TRBV28; maybe TRBD1 (5 bases). Trimming shortened V by 3 bases and J by 3 bases, and 8 bases separated the two germline ends. The CDR3 sequence is 13 residues long. Germline V lookup: CDR1 MDHEN, CDR2 SYDVKM.

The chain combines TRBV20-1 with TRBJ1-5, with D perhaps matching TRBD1 (5 bases). Trimming shortened V by 5 bases and J by 6 bases, and 14 bases separated the two germline ends. Germline V CDR1 and CDR2: DFQATT, SNEGSKA (reference sequence). The CDR3 is 13 amino acids. The CDR3 sequence is CSALRGAGQPQHF. CDR3 bases: TGCAGTGCTCTGCGAGGGGCAGGTCAGCCCCAGCATTTT.

The rearrangement uses TRBV6-2 or TRBV6-3 and TRBJ2-5, with TRBD2 matching over 8 bases. CDR1 and CDR2 from the germline V gene are MNHEY and SVGEGT. This CDR3 has 14 amino acids. Germline trimming cut 6 bases from V and 5 bases from J; bases unmatched to any gene: 8. CDR3 sequence reads: CASSLGGLEETQYF. CDR3 in DNA: TGTGCCAGCAGCCTAGGGGGACTAGAGGAGACCCAGTACTTC.

The chain has TRBV12-3 or TRBV12-4 and TRBJ2-7; no definite D call. Trimming removed 7 bases from V and 4 bases from J, with 11 bases in between. The CDR3 length is 12 residues. The CDR3 reads CASTSKPYEQYF. The CDR3 bases are TGTGCCAGCACCTCGAAGCCGTACGAGCAGTACTTC.

The count of this clonotype is one. The chain couples TRBV6-2 or TRBV6-3 to TRBJ1-1; D ambiguous. CDR1 and CDR2 from the germline V gene are MNHEY and SVGEGT. V lost 8 bases, J lost 4 bases, and 11 bases lay in between. The length of the CDR3 is 12 residues. CDR3 in DNA: TGTGCCAGCGGTTGGTCGAGCACTGAAGCTTTCTTT. Translation: CASGWSSTEAFF.

This clonotype occurred once. The J gene is TRBJ2-2, the V gene TRBV14, with D possibly being TRBD1 (5 bases). V lost 1 base and J 7 bases, leaving 19 bases between the germline ends. This CDR3 region has 17 residues. From germline, CDR1 is SGHDN and CDR2 FVKESK. Here the CDR3 DNA reads TGTGCCAGCAGCCAAGTTTCGGGCTCCAACAGGTTCGGGGAGCTGTTTTTT. It encodes CASSQVSGSNRFGELFF.

V and J are TRBV7-2 and TRBJ1-2; no firm D call. V shed 7 bases and J shed 14 bases, with 23 bases lying between them. Germline V CDR1 and CDR2: SGHTA, FQGNSA. CDR3 length equals 13 residues. Here the CDR3 reads CASTREEVNLGTF. DNA for the CDR3: TGTGCCAGCACCAGAGAGGAGGTAAACCTCGGAACCTTC.

V and J are TRBV2 and TRBJ2-3; TRBD2 matches 7 bases. The CDR3 consists of 14 residues. Looked up from germline, CDR1 is SNHLY and CDR2 is FYNNEI. Trimming took 8 bases from V and 0 from J; bases not matched to a gene: 5. This CDR3 is CASAVGGSTDTQYF. The CDR3 bases are TGTGCCAGCGCCGTCGGGGGGAGCACAGATACGCAGTATTTT.

This clonotype was seen only once. This chain uses TRBV4-3 with TRBJ2-3; 7 positions agree with TRBD1. Trimming at V came to 2 bases and at J to 2 bases, leaving 10 bases not matched to a gene. Germline V gives CDR1 LGHNA, CDR2 YSLEER. CDR3 length: 17 amino acids. The chain's CDR3 is CASSQTRTGGYTDTQYF. DNA for the CDR3: TGCGCCAGCAGCCAAACCCGGACAGGAGGTTACACAGATACGCAGTATTTT.

The chain couples TRBV9 to TRBJ2-5, with 7 bases fitting TRBD2. V shed 3 bases and J 4 bases; nucleotides not matched to a gene: 6. Germline values: CDR1 SGDLS, CDR2 YYNGEE. The CDR3 runs 14 residues. CDR3 loop: CASSARLAVETQYF. In DNA, the CDR3 is TGTGCCAGCAGCGCGAGACTAGCTGTAGAGACCCAGTACTTC.

The gene calls are TRBV27 and TRBJ2-7; D is possibly TRBD1 (6 bases). The CDR3 runs 14 residues. The V gene lost 5 bases and the J gene lost 3 bases, with 14 bases spanning the gap. Germline V gene lookup returns CDR1 MNHEY and CDR2 SMNVEV (reference sequence). CDR3 sequence reads: CASSRSTGIYEQYF. DNA of the CDR3: TGTGCCAGCAGTAGATCGACAGGAATCTACGAGCAGTACTTC.

As to this clonotype: The junction and the germline gene differ at one end; a read error may be behind it. V is TRBV7-7 and J is TRBJ2-3; either TRBD1 or TRBD2 may fit D (5 bases each). This CDR3 is built from 14 residues. Germline assignment: CDR1 SSHAT and CDR2 FNYEAQ (reference sequence). CDR3 DNA sequence: TGTGCTAGCAGCCCAGGGAGAAGCACAGATACGCAGTATTTT. Its translation: CASSPGRSTDTQYF.

This chain links TRBV4-1 with TRBJ2-5; 9 nucleotides agree with TRBD2. This CDR3 comprises 15 residues. Germline assignment: CDR1 MGHRA and CDR2 YSYEKL. Trimming at V came to 4 bases and at J to 4 bases, leaving 7 bases not matched to a gene. In DNA form, the CDR3 reads TGCGCCAGCAGCCCCCGACCTAGCGGGATAGAGACCCAGTACTTC. Protein product: CASSPRPSGIETQYF.

As DNA, the CDR3 is TGTGCCAGCAGCGTAGAGGAGCGGTCACCTAACTATGGCTACACCTTC. This codes for CASSVEERSPNYGYTF. The chain combines TRBV9 with TRBJ1-2, with D unresolved. The CDR3 runs to 16 residues. V lost 0 bases and J 0 bases, leaving 12 bases between the germline ends. Germline CDR1 SGDLS, CDR2 YYNGEE.

The rearrangement joins TRBV20-1 to TRBJ2-5, with D maybe TRBD2 (5 bases). This CDR3 spans 14 amino acids. Trimming left V 6 bases short and J 3 bases short, with 17 bases between. CDR1 DFQATT and CDR2 SNEGSKA come from the germline V gene (reference sequence). The chain's CDR3 is CSAQAYMGEETQYF. Here the CDR3 DNA reads TGCAGTGCCCAGGCCTATATGGGAGAAGAGACCCAGTACTTC.

V usage is TRBV20-1 and J usage is TRBJ2-1; D possibly corresponds to TRBD2 (5 bases). CDR3 length equals 12 residues. V lost 3 bases, J lost 8 bases, and 11 bases lay in between. The germline V gene encodes CDR1 DFQATT and CDR2 SNEGSKA (reference sequence). CDR3 sequence (DNA): TGCAGTGCTAGTCTGACGAGGGATGAGCAGTTCTTC. It codes for CSASLTRDEQFF.

The V call is TRBV5-6, the J call TRBJ2-7; D is perhaps TRBD2 (7 bases). The germline V gene encodes CDR1 SGHDT and CDR2 YYEEEE. The CDR3 consists of 14 residues. Trimming took 5 bases from V and 3 from J, leaving 15 bases between them. The CDR3 DNA sequence: TGTGCCAGCAGGCCGGGGGGCCTCTACTACGAGCAGTACTTC. The encoded protein is CASRPGGLYYEQYF.

The chain recombines TRBV11-1 with TRBJ2-1; 7 bases match TRBD2. The CDR3 has 16 amino acids. Trimming at V came to 6 bases and at J to 9 bases, leaving 17 bases not matched to a gene. Looked up from germline, CDR1 is SGHAT and CDR2 is FQDESV (reference sequence). The CDR3 spells CASSITGGSLSSEQFF. CDR3 sequence (DNA): TGTGCCAGCAGTATAACCGGGGGGAGTCTCTCCAGTGAGCAGTTCTTC.

The rearrangement joins TRBV12-3 or TRBV12-4 to TRBJ1-2; D not resolved. V gave up 3 bases and J gave up 8 bases, with 19 bases separating them. This CDR3 is built from 15 residues. The CDR3 nucleotides read TGTGCCAGCAGTTTCAAAGCTATGGGCGTAGAAGGCTACACCTTC. Translating gives CASSFKAMGVEGYTF.

The chain carries TRBV29-1 and TRBJ1-1; 9 positions match TRBD1. The germline gives CDR1 SQVTM, CDR2 ANQGSEA. V was pared by 7 bases and J by 4 bases, with 7 bases of the junction left unmatched. The CDR3 extends over 13 amino acids. The DNA of the CDR3 is TGCAGCGGCGGTGACAGGGGGGGCACTGAAGCTTTCTTT. Residues: CSGGDRGGTEAFF.

This clonotype was counted only a few times. V is TRBV19 and J is TRBJ2-3; 8 bases map to TRBD1. This CDR3 contains 14 residues. Germline loops: CDR1 LNHDA, CDR2 SQIVND (reference sequence). Unmatched junction bases numbered 4, after V lost 6 bases and J lost 2 bases. CDR3 in DNA: TGTGCCAGTAGCCCGGACAGGGCCACAGATACGCAGTATTTT. Translation: CASSPDRATDTQYF.

V is TRBV20-1 and J is TRBJ2-7; the D gene is possibly TRBD1 (6 bases). The germline V gene encodes CDR1 DFQATT and CDR2 SNEGSKA (reference sequence). Trimming shortened V by 4 bases and J by 9 bases, and 19 bases separated the two germline ends. The CDR3 extends over 13 amino acids. The CDR3 loop reads CSAKQGTTVGQYF. The CDR3 DNA is TGCAGTGCTAAACAGGGCACTACGGTTGGGCAGTACTTC.

The chain links TRBV7-3 to TRBJ2-1; 9 nucleotides line up with TRBD2. The CDR3 length is 16 residues. Germline V gene lookup returns CDR1 SGHTA and CDR2 FQGTGA. V dropped 2 bases and J dropped 3; count of bases not matched to a gene: 5. Here the CDR3 reads CASSLAAGGRYNEQFF. CDR3 sequence (DNA): TGTGCCAGCAGCTTAGCGGCGGGGGGGCGCTACAATGAGCAGTTCTTC. The full variable domain, with the rest looked up from reference TRBV7-3 and TRBJ2-1, is GAGVSQTPSNKVTEKGKYVELRCDPISGHTALYWYRQSLGQGPEFLIYFQGTGAADDSGLPNDRFFAVRPEGSVSTLKIQRTERGDSAVYLCASSLAAGGRYNEQFFGPGTRLTVL.

V usage is TRBV20-1 and J usage is TRBJ1-1; maybe TRBD1 (6 bases). V was clipped by 3 bases and J by 4 bases, with 9 bases between them. This CDR3 comprises 12 residues. The germline V gene encodes CDR1 DFQATT and CDR2 SNEGSKA (reference sequence). The CDR3 nucleotides are TGCAGTGCTAGCTACAGGGCCACTGAAGCTTTCTTT. This gives the protein CSASYRATEAFF.

CDR3 bases: TGTGCCAGCAGTTTCCGTGCCCAGGGAGGTACTGAAGCTTTCTTT. This sequence encodes CASSFRAQGGTEAFF. The chain couples TRBV12-3 or TRBV12-4 to TRBJ1-1; D is perhaps TRBD1 (5 bases). The CDR3 consists of 15 residues. The V end was cut by 3 bases, the J end by 5 bases, with 16 bases between.

The rearrangement links TRBV29-1 to TRBJ2-5; TRBD1 aligns across 9 bases. The germline V gene encodes CDR1 SQVTM and CDR2 ANQGSEA. The CDR3 length is 14 residues. The trim removed 6 bases at V and 2 bases at J, leaving 7 bases unmatched. The CDR3 loop reads CSVGTGSGQETQYF. The CDR3 DNA reads as TGCAGCGTCGGGACAGGGTCCGGTCAAGAGACCCAGTACTTC.

The V and J genes are TRBV5-6 and TRBJ1-1, with D hard to call. The CDR3 contains 13 residues. CDR1 and CDR2 (germline): SGHDT, YYEEEE. V lost 4 bases and J lost 4, with 11 bases in between. Here the CDR3 reads CASSPVRGTEAFF. The CDR3 region has the DNA TGTGCCAGCAGCCCGGTCCGGGGCACTGAAGCTTTCTTT. The full variable domain, in which reference TRBV5-6 and TRBJ1-1 provide the parts outside the CDR3, is DAGVTQSPTHLIKTRGQQVTLRCSPKSGHDTVSWYQQALGQGPQFIFQYYEEEERQRGNFPDRFSGHQFPNYSSELNVNALLLGDSALYLCASSPVRGTEAFFGQGTRLTVV.